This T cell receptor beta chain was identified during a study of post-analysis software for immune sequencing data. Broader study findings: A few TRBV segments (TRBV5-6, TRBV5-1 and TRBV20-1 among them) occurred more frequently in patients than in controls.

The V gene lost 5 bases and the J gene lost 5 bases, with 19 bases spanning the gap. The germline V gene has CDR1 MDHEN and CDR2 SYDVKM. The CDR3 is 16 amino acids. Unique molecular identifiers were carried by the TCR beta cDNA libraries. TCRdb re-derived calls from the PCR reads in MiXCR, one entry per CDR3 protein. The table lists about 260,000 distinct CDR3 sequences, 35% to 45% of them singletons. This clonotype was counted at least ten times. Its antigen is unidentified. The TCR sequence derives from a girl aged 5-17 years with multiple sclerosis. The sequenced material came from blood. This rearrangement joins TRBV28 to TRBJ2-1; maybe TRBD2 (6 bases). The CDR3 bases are TGTGCCAGCAGTCTTAGGGTTTGGCGGGGCCACAATGAGCAGTTCTTC. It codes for CASSLRVWRGHNEQFF.